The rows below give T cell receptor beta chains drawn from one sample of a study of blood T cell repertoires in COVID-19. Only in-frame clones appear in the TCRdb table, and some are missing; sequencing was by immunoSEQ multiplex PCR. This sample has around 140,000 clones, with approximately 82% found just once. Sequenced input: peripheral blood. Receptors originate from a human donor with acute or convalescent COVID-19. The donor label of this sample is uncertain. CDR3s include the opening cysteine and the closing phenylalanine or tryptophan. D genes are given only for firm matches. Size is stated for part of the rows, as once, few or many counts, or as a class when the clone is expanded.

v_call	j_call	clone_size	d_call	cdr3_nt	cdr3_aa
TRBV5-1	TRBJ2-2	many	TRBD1	TGCGCCAGCAGCTTGGCCTTCCGGACAGGGAACACCGGGGAGCTGTTTTTT	CASSLAFRTGNTGELFF
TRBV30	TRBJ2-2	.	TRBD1	TGTGCCTGGGATACAGGGGGAGACACCGGGGAGCTGTTTTTT	CAWDTGGDTGELFF
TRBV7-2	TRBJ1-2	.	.	TGTGCCAGCAGCTTAGCAGCAGGGGTCTATGGCTACACCTTC	CASSLAAGVYGYTF
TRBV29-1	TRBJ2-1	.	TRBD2	TGCAGCGTTGTCGCGGGGGGTTACAATGAGCAGTTCTTC	CSVVAGGYNEQFF
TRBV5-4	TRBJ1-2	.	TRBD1	TGTGCCAGCAGCCCAAAACAGGGGGGCTATGGCTACACCTTC	CASSPKQGGYGYTF
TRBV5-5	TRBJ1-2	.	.	TGTGCCAGCAGCTATGGGGGCAGGGCTGGCTACACCTTC	CASSYGGRAGYTF
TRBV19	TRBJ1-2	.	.	TGTGCCAGTAGTATCGACAATAACTATGGCTACACCTTC	CASSIDNNYGYTF
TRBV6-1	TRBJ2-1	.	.	TGTGCCAGCAGTGACCTGGCCAGGGGGGCCTACAATGAGCAGTTCTTC	CASSDLARGAYNEQFF
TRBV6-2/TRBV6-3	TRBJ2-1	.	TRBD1	TGTGCCAGCAGCCTACGACCCCAATTCGGGACAGAGTACAATGAGCAGTTCTTC	CASSLRPQFGTEYNEQFF
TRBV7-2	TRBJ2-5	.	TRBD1	TGTGCCAGCACCTCGACAGGGGCAGAGACCCAGTACTTC	CASTSTGAETQYF
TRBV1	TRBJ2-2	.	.	TGCACCAGCAGCCACCGGGGGTCCGGGGAGCTGTTTTTT	CTSSHRGSGELFF
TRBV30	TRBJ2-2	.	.	TGTGCCTGGAAGCTGGAGGTTAACACCGGGGAGCTGTTTTTT	CAWKLEVNTGELFF
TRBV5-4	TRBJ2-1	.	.	TGTGCCAGCAGCTTGGACGGCAGAGGGCTCTACAATGAGCAGTTCTTC	CASSLDGRGLYNEQFF
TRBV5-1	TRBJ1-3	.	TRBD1	TGCGCCAGCAGCCAGGGACAGCAGCACTCTGGAAACACCATATATTTT	CASSQGQQHSGNTIYF
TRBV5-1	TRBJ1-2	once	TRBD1	TGCGCCAGCACCCTGGGGGGACAGCTCTATGGCTACACCTTC	CASTLGGQLYGYTF
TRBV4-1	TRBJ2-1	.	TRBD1	TGCGCCAGCAGCCAAGAGCAGGGGGCGGTATACAATGAGCAGTTCTTC	CASSQEQGAVYNEQFF
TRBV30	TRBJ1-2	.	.	TGTGCCTGGAGTAGTTGGGGGCGCCTAAATGGCTACACCTTC	CAWSSWGRLNGYTF
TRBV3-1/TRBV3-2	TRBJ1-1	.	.	TGTGCCAGCAGCCAATGGTCACGGGGAGGGACTGAAGCTTTCTTT	CASSQWSRGGTEAFF
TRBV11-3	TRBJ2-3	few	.	TGTGCCAGCAGTATAAGCCAACAGCCCACAGATACGCAGTATTTT	CASSISQQPTDTQYF
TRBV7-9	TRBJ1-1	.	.	TGTGCCAGCAGCTTAGGTTCGGGGGGGAACACTGAAGCTTTCTTT	CASSLGSGGNTEAFF
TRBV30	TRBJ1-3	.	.	TGTGCCTGGGCAGGTTCTGGAAACACCATATATTTT	CAWAGSGNTIYF
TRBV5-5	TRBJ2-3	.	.	TGTGCCAGCAGCTTGCAGGGGACCACAGATACGCAGTATTTT	CASSLQGTTDTQYF
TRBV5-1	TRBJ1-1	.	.	TGCGCCAGCAGCTCAAAAACCACAGGGAACACTGAAGCTTTCTTT	CASSSKTTGNTEAFF
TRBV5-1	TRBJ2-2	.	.	TGCGCCACCTCGGCGGGGTACACCGGGGAGCTGTTTTTT	CATSAGYTGELFF
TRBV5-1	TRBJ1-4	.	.	TGCGCCAGCAGCCCAGGGAATGAAAAACTGTTTTTT	CASSPGNEKLFF
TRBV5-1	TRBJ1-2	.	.	TGCGCCAGCAGCGATCAGCCGGGAGTAGGGACTAACTATGGCTACACCTTC	CASSDQPGVGTNYGYTF
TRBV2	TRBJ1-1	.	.	TGTGCCAGCAGCGACCAAGGCCTGGGGGCCACTGAAGCTTTCTTT	CASSDQGLGATEAFF
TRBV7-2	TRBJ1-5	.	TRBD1	TGTGCCAGCAGCGGACAGGGGCTTCAGCCCCAGCATTTT	CASSGQGLQPQHF
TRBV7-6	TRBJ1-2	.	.	TGTGCCAGCAGCCCGGACTTAGCTAACTATGGCTACACCTTC	CASSPDLANYGYTF
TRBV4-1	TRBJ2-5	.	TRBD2	TGCGCCACCCCTAGCGGGGGACACCCAACTCAAGAGACCCAGTACTTC	CATPSGGHPTQETQYF
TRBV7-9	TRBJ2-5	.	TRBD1	TGTGCCAGCATCACCCTGGGGGGACAGGTACAAGAGACCCAGTACTTC	CASITLGGQVQETQYF
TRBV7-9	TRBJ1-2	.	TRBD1	TGTGCCAGCAGCTTAGCGCGGCAGGGGGTTAATGGCTACACCTTC	CASSLARQGVNGYTF
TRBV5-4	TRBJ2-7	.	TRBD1	TGTGCCAGCAGCTCAGTCCCGGGACAGGGATACGAGCAGTACTTC	CASSSVPGQGYEQYF
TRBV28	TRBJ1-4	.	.	TGTGCCAGCATTCAAGGCGGACATACTAATGAAAAACTGTTTTTT	CASIQGGHTNEKLFF
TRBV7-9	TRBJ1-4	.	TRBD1	TGTGCCAGCAGCTCCACCTTACGGACAGGGGGCTCTAATGAAAAACTGTTTTTT	CASSSTLRTGGSNEKLFF
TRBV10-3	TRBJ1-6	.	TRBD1	TGTGCCATCAGAGGACAGGGGATTAATTCACCCCTCCACTTT	CAIRGQGINSPLHF
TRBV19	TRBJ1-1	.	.	TGTGCCAGCGAAGCAACAGGGCGGAACACTGAAGCTTTCTTT	CASEATGRNTEAFF
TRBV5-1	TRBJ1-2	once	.	TGCGCCAGCAGCTTGACAGGGCAATATGGCTACACCTTC	CASSLTGQYGYTF
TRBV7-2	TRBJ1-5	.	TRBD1	TGTGCCAGCAGCTTAGGACAGGGAAGTCAGCCCCAGCATTTT	CASSLGQGSQPQHF
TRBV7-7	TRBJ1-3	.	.	TGTGCCAGCAGTCAGCAGGGGGGAAACACCATATATTTT	CASSQQGGNTIYF
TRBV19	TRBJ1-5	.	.	TGTGCCAGTAGTTCCCAAGGACAGTCCAATCAGCCCCAGCATTTT	CASSSQGQSNQPQHF
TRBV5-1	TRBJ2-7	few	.	TGCGCCAGCAGCTTTGACAGCTACGAGCAGTACTTC	CASSFDSYEQYF
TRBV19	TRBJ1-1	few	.	TGTGCCAGTAACCAACCACAGGGGAACACTGAAGCTTTCTTT	CASNQPQGNTEAFF
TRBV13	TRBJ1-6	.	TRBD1	TGTGCCAGCAGTTACAGGGGATTCTTACATTCACCCCTCCACTTT	CASSYRGFLHSPLHF
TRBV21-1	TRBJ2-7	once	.	TGTGCCAGCAGAACCCCTTGCGGGGGGGTTTCCTACGAGCAGTACTTC	CASRTPCGGVSYEQYF
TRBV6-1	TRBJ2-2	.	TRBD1	TGTGCCAGCAGTGAACGGACAGGGCGAACCGGGGAGCTGTTTTTT	CASSERTGRTGELFF
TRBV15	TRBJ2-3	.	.	TGTGCCACCAGCAGAGAATTGCGGGGAATAGATACGCAGTATTTT	CATSRELRGIDTQYF
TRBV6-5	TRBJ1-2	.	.	TGTGCCAGCACCCAACATGGGCAGAGCTATGGCTACACCTTC	CASTQHGQSYGYTF
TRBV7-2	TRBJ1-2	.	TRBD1	TGTGCCAGCAGCTTCGGAAGGGACAGGTCCTATGGCTACACCTTC	CASSFGRDRSYGYTF
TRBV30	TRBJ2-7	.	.	TGTGCCTGGAGTGTACTATCGAGCTCCTACGAGCAGTACTTC	CAWSVLSSSYEQYF
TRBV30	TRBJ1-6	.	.	TGTGCCTGGGCAGGGAACAATTCACCCCTCCACTTT	CAWAGNNSPLHF
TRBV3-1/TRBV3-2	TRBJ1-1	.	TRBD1	TGTGCCAGCAGCCAAGATTTAGACAGGGTACCTGAAGCTTTCTTT	CASSQDLDRVPEAFF